The present TCR beta chain was sequenced within a study of chemoradiotherapy in HPV16-positive cancers. General study points: Candidate HPV-specific clones and E7-related TCR motifs grew in tumor during treatment.

Germline V CDR1 and CDR2: SGHNT, YYREEE (reference sequence). CDR3 length equals 15 residues. The V and J ends lost 0 bases and 0 bases, in that order; junction bases with no gene match: 1. Comment on this clone: Its target is unknown.

Some clones are missing from TCRdb's copy, which holds only in-frame ones; the method was immunoSEQ multiplex PCR. The data contain fewer than 25,000 clones, around 75% of them singletons. Sampling took place from a patient who underwent chemoradiotherapy. This chain joins TRBV5-4 and TRBJ1-1, with 8 positions matching TRBD1. The TCR was taken from a human donor with HPV-associated anogenital cancer. The CDR3 DNA sequence: TGTGCCAGCAGCTTGGACAGGGGGATGAACACTGAAGCTTTCTTT. Encoded protein: CASSLDRGMNTEAFF.